This TCR beta chain was captured in a study of T cell responses to AZD1222 COVID-19 vaccine. Measured with immunoSEQ multiplex PCR; TCRdb has only the in-frame clones, and not every one. The table shows approximately 190,000 clones, with about nine tenths occurring only once. The material was peripheral blood, obtained on day 0 of AZD1222 vaccination. The source is an adult in good health.

Written as DNA, the CDR3 is TGTGCCAGCAGCGCTACGACAGGGGGGCCGGGGGATACGCAGTATTTT. It yields the protein CASSATTGGPGDTQYF. This rearrangement joins TRBV2 to TRBJ2-3, with TRBD1 matching 9 bases. This CDR3 has 16 amino acids. Germline trimming cut 6 bases from V and 6 bases from J; bases unmatched to any gene: 13. Looked up from germline, CDR1 is SNHLY and CDR2 is FYNNEI.